The rows below give T cell receptor beta chains drawn from one sample of a study of beta chain features in type 1 diabetes. The repertoire was sequenced with immunoSEQ multiplex PCR; TCRdb's copy has only in-frame clones and lacks some. The table includes fewer than 400,000 clones, 7% to 10% detected once. The specimen was central memory CD4+ T cells from blood. The source is a man aged 25-40 years with type 1 diabetes. Each CDR3 is given with its conserved first and last residue. Expanded clones are given a class, and other clones once, few, many or no size at all.

TRBJ2-7 few TRBV18 CASSPSTDRIPEQYF
TRBJ1-2 - TRBV28 CASSGPGQGRGYTF
TRBJ2-3 few TRBV11-2 CASSLGGTDTQYF
TRBJ2-1 - TRBV5-4 CASSRYVGQGSNEQFF
TRBJ1-6 - TRBV10-2 CASSESAGLSSPLHF
TRBJ2-2 many TRBV30 CAWSLDTGELFF
TRBJ2-5 - TRBV15 CATSRDRSGTGKTQYF
TRBJ2-2 - TRBV7-6 CASSPSLGELFF
TRBJ1-3 few TRBV7-2 CASSSTRVAGNTIYF
TRBJ1-4 - TRBV2 CASYRSRDEKLFF
TRBJ2-7 many TRBV28 CASSLTEEQYF
TRBJ1-4 few TRBV30 CAWSRESDRDEKLFF
TRBJ2-1 - TRBV4-3 CASSRSKGYEQFF
TRBJ2-5 few TRBV28 CASSFSGPRETQYF
TRBJ2-6 few TRBV7-2 CASSLVRANVLTF
TRBJ1-4 few TRBV5-1 CASSLADSEKLFF
TRBJ2-5 - TRBV19 CASSLQGFTETQYF
TRBJ1-2 many TRBV9 CASSVGGGGSYGYTF
TRBJ2-1 few TRBV28 CASNLGANNEQFF
TRBJ1-2 - TRBV2 CASSEREPYGYTF
TRBJ1-6 few TRBV6-5 CASSYGGKGMSSPLHF
TRBJ2-5 few TRBV7-2 CASSRDRQETQYF
TRBJ2-1 - TRBV6-5 CASSWQTSGGSNEQFF
TRBJ1-5 many TRBV4-1 CASSQDFPESFNQPQHF
TRBJ1-1 - TRBV5-1 CASSLDTEAFF
TRBJ1-6 - TRBV5-4 CASSQDSDRDSPLHF
TRBJ1-1 - TRBV2 CASSEVGTGEAFF
TRBJ2-2 - TRBV5-1 CASSRGTRSHTGELFF
TRBJ1-1 few TRBV25-1 CASSEGSEEAFF
TRBJ1-5 - TRBV30 CAWNRRGGNQPQHF
TRBJ2-3 few TRBV7-2 CASSLTGFLDTQYF
TRBJ1-4 - TRBV28 CASSSPGTATNEKLFF
TRBJ1-1 few TRBV4-1 CASSQDGGTGKGDTEAFF
TRBJ1-1 - TRBV7-2 CASSLASGSTEAFF
TRBJ2-2 many TRBV5-1 CASSLSGTGGFGELFF
TRBJ2-1 - TRBV7-2 CASSSTPAGEQFF
TRBJ2-2 - TRBV30 CAWSRLAGGGELFF
TRBJ1-3 - TRBV28 CASSSGIRDFITIYF
TRBJ1-6 - TRBV6-5 CASSSTPQGVSPLHF
TRBJ1-6 - TRBV5-6 CASSPGRAGRNNSPLHF
TRBJ1-5 few TRBV5-6 CASSSGVVNQPQHF
TRBJ2-7 - TRBV7-9 CASSLDGRAGEQYF
TRBJ2-5 - TRBV7-2 CASSARGGPETQYF
TRBJ2-7 - TRBV5-1 CASSWTGTYEQYF
TRBJ2-3 few TRBV9 CASSVEGGRFTDTQYF
TRBJ2-5 - TRBV9 CASSVGPRAGETQYF
TRBJ2-1 few TRBV11-2 CASSLSSPGDYNEQFF
TRBJ2-3 few TRBV6-5 CASSYSKGLAADTQYF
TRBJ2-7 - TRBV5-1 CASSLAVDSYEQYF
TRBJ1-6 - TRBV15 CATSRDGAGGEGSPLHF
TRBJ2-4 - TRBV5-6 CASSLGLADKNIQYF
TRBJ1-1 few TRBV18 CASSPTGVNTEAFF
TRBJ2-3 few TRBV5-6 CASSRDLRTDTQYF